Listed below are T cell receptor beta chains from one sample, sequenced in a study of T-cell reconstitution after alpha-beta-depleted transplantation in children. TCRdb analysed the PCR reads with MiXCR anew, one entry per CDR3 protein. Of about 980,000 distinct CDR3 sequences in the sample, roughly 29% were seen once. Sample: PBMCs, mostly from graft donor cells, taken 360 days after TCRalphabeta/CD19-depleted stem cell transplant. The source of these receptors is a boy under two years old who had a stem cell transplant for SCID, so the T cells may come from the graft donor. The CDR3 runs from the conserved cysteine through the conserved F or W.

cdr3_aa: CASSSTVFPEQYF; v_call: TRBV27; j_call: TRBJ2-7
cdr3_aa: CASSSAARGYQETQYF; v_call: TRBV7-9; j_call: TRBJ2-5
cdr3_aa: CASSYAYTDTQYF; v_call: TRBV6-6; j_call: TRBJ2-3
cdr3_aa: CASSHLDRDHEQYF; v_call: TRBV4-1; j_call: TRBJ2-7
cdr3_aa: CASSSELADRIISTDTQYF; v_call: TRBV7-9; j_call: TRBJ2-3
cdr3_aa: CASSLVPDGDKDTQYF; v_call: TRBV7-8; j_call: TRBJ2-3
cdr3_aa: CASSRSPRGTQYF; v_call: TRBV12-3/TRBV12-4; j_call: TRBJ2-5
cdr3_aa: CSARSSFRPSYEQYF; v_call: TRBV20-1; j_call: TRBJ2-7
cdr3_aa: CASSSPGQGLISGNTIYF; v_call: TRBV6-5; j_call: TRBJ1-3
cdr3_aa: CASSQSNPSSGNTIYF; v_call: TRBV4-3; j_call: TRBJ1-3
cdr3_aa: CSVRPGRSYEQYF; v_call: TRBV29-1; j_call: TRBJ2-7
cdr3_aa: CASSLGQFQETQYF; v_call: TRBV5-1; j_call: TRBJ2-5